The sequence of this TCR beta chain was determined in a study of PD-1 blockade in classical Hodgkin lymphoma. Only in-frame clones appear in the TCRdb table, and some are missing; sequencing was by immunoSEQ multiplex PCR. The sample includes fewer than 55,000 clones, nearly 80% of them seen just once. The time point here: cycle 4 day 1 (C4D1), after 6 weeks of nivolumab. Every patient relapsed after autologous stem cell transplantation, and brentuximab vedotin exposure varied. There are 15 residues in the CDR3. V dropped 2 bases and J dropped 8; count of bases not matched to a gene: 7. From germline, CDR1 is MDHEN and CDR2 SYDVKM. A few counts support this clone.

The rearrangement links TRBV28 to TRBJ1-4; 8 positions match TRBD1. The starting material was peripheral blood mononuclear cells (PBMCs), obtained before the fourth cycle of nivolumab. The receptor's source is a human donor with classical Hodgkin lymphoma. CDR3 amino acids: CASSLPDRVTEKLFF. The CDR3 nucleotides read TGTGCCAGCAGTTTACCGGACAGGGTCACCGAAAAACTGTTTTTT.